These T cell receptor beta chains were read from a single sample in a study of glioma-infiltrating T cells after dendritic cell vaccination. Some clones are missing from TCRdb's copy, which holds only in-frame ones; the method was immunoSEQ multiplex PCR. The sample yields 90,000 to 140,000 clones, 90% seen once. The source material was blood, sampled after dendritic cell vaccination. These receptors originate from a human donor with glioblastoma. Each CDR3 is given with its conserved first and last residue. D genes are given only for firm matches. Size tells how often a clone was seen (once, few, many) or the class of an expanded clone, and some rows leave it out.

D gene	V gene	clone size	J gene	CDR3 DNA	CDR3 protein
NA	TRBV30	NA	TRBJ2-1	TGTGCCTGGGGGGGACACTACAATGAGCAGTTCTTC	CAWGGHYNEQFF
TRBD2	TRBV6-7	NA	TRBJ2-1	TGTGCCAGCAGTTACCTAGCGGGGGGATCCTACAATGAGCAGTTCTTC	CASSYLAGGSYNEQFF
TRBD1	TRBV7-9	NA	TRBJ1-1	TGTGCCAGCAGCTACTACAGGGGGCGCGGTGGCGGTCACGCTGAAGCTTTCTTT	CASSYYRGRGGGHAEAFF
NA	TRBV7-9	NA	TRBJ2-7	TGTGCCAGCAGCTTAGGGGGCCTTGGGGACTACGAGCAGTACTTC	CASSLGGLGDYEQYF
TRBD1	TRBV6-1	NA	TRBJ1-5	TGTGCCAGCTCATTAGACAGGGATCAGCCCCAGCATTTT	CASSLDRDQPQHF
NA	TRBV18	NA	TRBJ2-2	TGTGCCAGCTCACCACGGTCAGGGAACACCGGGGAGCTGTTTTTT	CASSPRSGNTGELFF
NA	TRBV11-2	NA	TRBJ2-1	TGTGCCAGCAGCTTAGATTCGACTAGTTATGACAATGAGCAGTTCTTC	CASSLDSTSYDNEQFF
NA	TRBV7-8	NA	TRBJ2-7	TGTGCCAGCAGCTTAGATGGGGACTCTCTGCCCTACGAGCAGTACTTC	CASSLDGDSLPYEQYF
NA	TRBV5-6	NA	TRBJ2-7	TGTGCCAGCAGCTTGGGAGGCAGGGGACACCTTTACTTC	CASSLGGRGHLYF
TRBD2	TRBV5-6	NA	TRBJ2-5	TGTGCCAGCAGCTCTAAAAAAACTAGCGGGGGAGAGACCCAGTACTTC	CASSSKKTSGGETQYF
NA	TRBV6-1	NA	TRBJ2-6	TGTGCCAGCAGTGAAGATAACTCTGGGGCCAACGTCCTGACTTTC	CASSEDNSGANVLTF
NA	TRBV28	NA	TRBJ1-2	TGTGCCAGCAGTTTATCCTCCCACTATGGCTACACCTTC	CASSLSSHYGYTF
TRBD2	TRBV2	NA	TRBJ2-5	TGTGCCAGCGAGGCCTCGGGGGGGGAGGAGACCCAGTACTTC	CASEASGGEETQYF
TRBD2	TRBV5-1	NA	TRBJ2-3	TGCGCCAGCAGCCCCGGGACTAGCGGGGTTCGCGGCACAGATACGCAGTATTTT	CASSPGTSGVRGTDTQYF
TRBD2	TRBV9	NA	TRBJ2-1	TGTGCCAGCAGCGCCCCTACGGGGCTAGCGGGAGGGCTGGGTGAGCAGTTCTTC	CASSAPTGLAGGLGEQFF
TRBD1	TRBV19	NA	TRBJ2-2	TGTGCCAGTAGTATATACGGGACAGGAAACACCGGGGAGCTGTTTTTT	CASSIYGTGNTGELFF
TRBD2	TRBV4-2	NA	TRBJ2-7	TGTGCCAGCAGCCAATCTTTAGCGGGACCGTACGAGCAGTACTTC	CASSQSLAGPYEQYF
NA	TRBV6-1	NA	TRBJ2-1	TGTGCCAGCAGTGAACTACGACAGGCCCCCTACAATGAGCAGTTCTTC	CASSELRQAPYNEQFF
NA	TRBV30	once	TRBJ1-3	TGTGCCTGGAGCATTGGAAACACCATATATTTT	CAWSIGNTIYF
NA	TRBV7-9	NA	TRBJ2-7	TGTGCCAGCAGCTTAAGGACAGATTCCTACGAGCAGTACTTC	CASSLRTDSYEQYF
NA	TRBV11-2	once	TRBJ2-1	TGTGCCAGCAGCCTCACAGGGTACAATGAGCAGTTCTTC	CASSLTGYNEQFF
NA	TRBV4-2	NA	TRBJ2-2	TGTGCCAGCAGCCAAGGGGCGGGGCCCGGGGAGCTGTTTTTT	CASSQGAGPGELFF
NA	TRBV19	NA	TRBJ1-2	TGTGCCAGTAGTATATCAGCAGGACAGTTCAGGGGCTACACCTTC	CASSISAGQFRGYTF
TRBD2	TRBV10-3	NA	TRBJ2-7	TGTGCCATCAGTGAGGGGGGGACTAGCTCCTACGAGCAGTACTTC	CAISEGGTSSYEQYF
TRBD1	TRBV5-4	NA	TRBJ1-6	TGTGCCAGCAGAGAACAGGGGAATAATTCACCCCTCCACTTT	CASREQGNNSPLHF
TRBD1	TRBV6-1	NA	TRBJ2-3	TGTGCCACCTCAAGGACAGGGGGGATGACAGATACGCAGTATTTT	CATSRTGGMTDTQYF
TRBD2	TRBV11-2	few	TRBJ2-7	TGTGCCAGCAGCCGGCCTGTAGGACTAGCGGGTAGCTCCTACGAGCAGTACTTC	CASSRPVGLAGSSYEQYF
TRBD1	TRBV29-1	NA	TRBJ1-2	TGCAGCGTTGAAACAGGGGACCCTAACTATGGCTACACCTTC	CSVETGDPNYGYTF
NA	TRBV28	NA	TRBJ1-2	TGTGCCAGCGGACAATCCCACGGCGCGGATGGCTACACCTTC	CASGQSHGADGYTF
NA	TRBV4-1	NA	TRBJ1-5	TGCGCCAGCAGCCAAGACGGAGCTCAGCCCCAGCATTTT	CASSQDGAQPQHF
NA	TRBV7-7	NA	TRBJ2-1	TGTGCTAGCAGCTTAGCATGGAGCGGGTCTTACAATGAGCAGTTCTTC	CASSLAWSGSYNEQFF
TRBD1	TRBV6-1	once	TRBJ1-2	TGTGCCAGCAGTGGGGGGCAGGGGGCTAACTATGGCTACACCTTC	CASSGGQGANYGYTF
TRBD1	TRBV11-3	NA	TRBJ1-1	TGTGCCAGCAGCCCCAGACAGGGGAACACTGAAGCTTTCTTT	CASSPRQGNTEAFF
NA	TRBV18	NA	TRBJ2-7	TGTGCCAGCTCACCGGGCAGGGACGAGCAGTACTTC	CASSPGRDEQYF
NA	TRBV6-1	NA	TRBJ1-1	TGTGCCAGCAGTGGACAGGCCAACACTGAAGCTTTCTTT	CASSGQANTEAFF
TRBD2	TRBV6-1	NA	TRBJ2-7	TGTGCCACCCGTGTTGGGACTAGCGTATCGTACGAGCAGTACTTC	CATRVGTSVSYEQYF
NA	TRBV9	NA	TRBJ1-5	TGTGCCAGCGCACAAGGAGTAGCGGGCAATCAGCCCCAGCATTTT	CASAQGVAGNQPQHF
TRBD2	TRBV5-4	NA	TRBJ2-1	TGTGCCAGCAGCTTGGGGTCGGGGGGGCTTAATGAGCAGTTCTTC	CASSLGSGGLNEQFF
NA	TRBV5-1	NA	TRBJ1-1	TGCGCCAGCAGCTTGGGGACACTTAACACTGAAGCTTTCTTT	CASSLGTLNTEAFF
TRBD2	TRBV9	NA	TRBJ2-5	TGTGCCAGCAGCGTCCTAGCGGGAGTGGGAGAGACCCAGTACTTC	CASSVLAGVGETQYF
NA	TRBV5-6	NA	TRBJ1-2	TGTGCCAGCAGCGGGCGGGAGGGAGGTAACTATGGCTACACCTTC	CASSGREGGNYGYTF
TRBD2	TRBV2	once	TRBJ2-7	TGTGCCAGCATAGAGCGGGAGTTTTACGAGCAGTACTTC	CASIEREFYEQYF